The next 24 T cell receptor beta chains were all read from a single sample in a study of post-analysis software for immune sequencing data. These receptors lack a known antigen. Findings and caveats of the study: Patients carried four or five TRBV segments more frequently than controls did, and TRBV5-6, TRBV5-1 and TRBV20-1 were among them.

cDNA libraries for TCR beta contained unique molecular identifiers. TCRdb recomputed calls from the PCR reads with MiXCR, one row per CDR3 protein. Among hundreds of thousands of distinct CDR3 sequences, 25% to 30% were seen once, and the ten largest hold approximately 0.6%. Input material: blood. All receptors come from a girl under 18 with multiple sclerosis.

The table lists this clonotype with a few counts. CDR3 in amino acids: CASSRINMGEGIGYEQYF. The CDR3, as DNA: TGCGCCAGCAGCCGGATTAACATGGGAGAGGGGATTGGGTACGAGCAGTACTTC. The rearrangement uses TRBV5-1 and TRBJ2-7, with D perhaps being TRBD1 or TRBD2 (5 bases each). The CDR3 is 18 residues long. Trimming removed 4 bases from V and 4 bases from J, with 27 bases in between. CDR1 and CDR2 (germline): SGHRS, YFSETQ.

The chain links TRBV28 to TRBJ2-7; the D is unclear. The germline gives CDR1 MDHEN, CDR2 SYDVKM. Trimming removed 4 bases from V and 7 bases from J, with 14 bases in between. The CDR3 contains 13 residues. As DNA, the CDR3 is TGTGCCAGCAGTTCCTCCGTGGGTTGGGAGCAGTACTTC. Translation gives CASSSSVGWEQYF.

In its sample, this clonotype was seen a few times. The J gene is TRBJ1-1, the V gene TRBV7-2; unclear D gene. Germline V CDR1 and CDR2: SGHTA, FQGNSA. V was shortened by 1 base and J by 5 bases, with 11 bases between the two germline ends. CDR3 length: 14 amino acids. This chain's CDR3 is CASSLVGSETEAFF. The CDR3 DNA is TGTGCCAGCAGCTTAGTGGGATCGGAGACTGAAGCTTTCTTT.

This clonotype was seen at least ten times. This chain's CDR3 is CSAIYGRGSYNEQFF. CDR3 bases: TGCAGTGCCATATACGGGAGGGGTTCCTACAATGAGCAGTTCTTC. The chain links TRBV20-1 to TRBJ2-1, with 8 positions matching TRBD2. This CDR3 is built from 15 residues. With 6 bases clipped from V and 1 base from J, the junction kept 8 bases outside the gene matches. Germline loops: CDR1 DFQATT, CDR2 SNEGSKA (reference sequence).

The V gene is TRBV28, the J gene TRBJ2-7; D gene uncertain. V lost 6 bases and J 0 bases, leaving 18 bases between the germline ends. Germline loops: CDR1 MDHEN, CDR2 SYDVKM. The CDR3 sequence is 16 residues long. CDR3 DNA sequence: TGTGCCAGCAGGGTCAAGGACGGCTACCCCTCCTACGAGCAGTACTTC. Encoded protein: CASRVKDGYPSYEQYF. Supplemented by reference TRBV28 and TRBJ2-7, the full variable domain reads DVKVTQSSRYLVKRTGEKVFLECVQDMDHENMFWYRQDPGLGLRLIYFSYDVKMKEKGDIPEGYSVSREKKERFSLILESASTNQTSMYLCASRVKDGYPSYEQYFGPGTRLTVT.

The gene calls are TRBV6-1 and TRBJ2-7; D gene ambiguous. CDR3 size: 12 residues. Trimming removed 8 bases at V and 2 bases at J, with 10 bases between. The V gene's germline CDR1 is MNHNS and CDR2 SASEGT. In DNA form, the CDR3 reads TGTGCCAGCTTGGGCTGGGCCTACGAGCAGTACTTC. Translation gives CASLGWAYEQYF.

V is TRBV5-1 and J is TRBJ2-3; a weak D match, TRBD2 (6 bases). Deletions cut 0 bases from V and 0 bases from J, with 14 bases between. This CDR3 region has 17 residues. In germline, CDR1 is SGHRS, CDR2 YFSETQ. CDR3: CASSLGLGGASTDTQYF. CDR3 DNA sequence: TGCGCCAGCAGCTTGGGTCTTGGCGGGGCTAGCACAGATACGCAGTATTTT.

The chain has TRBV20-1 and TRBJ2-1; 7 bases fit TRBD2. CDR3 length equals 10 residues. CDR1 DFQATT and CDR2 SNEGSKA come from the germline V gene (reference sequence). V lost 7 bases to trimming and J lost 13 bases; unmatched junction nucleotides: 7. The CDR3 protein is CSVKAGAQFF. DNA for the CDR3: TGCAGTGTCAAGGCGGGAGCTCAGTTCTTC.

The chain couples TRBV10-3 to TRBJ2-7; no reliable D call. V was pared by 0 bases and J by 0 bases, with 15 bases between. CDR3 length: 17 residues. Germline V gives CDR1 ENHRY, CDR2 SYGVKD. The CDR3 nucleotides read TGTGCCATCAGTGAGTCTGGGTCCGCTTCTAGCTCCTACGAGCAGTACTTC. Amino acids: CAISESGSASSSYEQYF.

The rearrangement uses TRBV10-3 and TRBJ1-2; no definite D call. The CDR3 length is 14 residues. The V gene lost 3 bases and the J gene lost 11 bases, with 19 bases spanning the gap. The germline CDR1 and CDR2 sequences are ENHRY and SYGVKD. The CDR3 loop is CAISDLQSTYRYTF. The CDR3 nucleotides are TGTGCCATCAGTGATTTGCAGTCGACCTATCGTTACACCTTC.

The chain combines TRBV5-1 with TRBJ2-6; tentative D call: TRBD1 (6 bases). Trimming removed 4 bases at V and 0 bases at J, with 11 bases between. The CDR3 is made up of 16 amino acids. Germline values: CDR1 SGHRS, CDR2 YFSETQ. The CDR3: CASSGTQASGANVLTF. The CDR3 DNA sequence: TGCGCCAGCAGCGGGACACAAGCCTCTGGGGCCAACGTCCTGACTTTC.

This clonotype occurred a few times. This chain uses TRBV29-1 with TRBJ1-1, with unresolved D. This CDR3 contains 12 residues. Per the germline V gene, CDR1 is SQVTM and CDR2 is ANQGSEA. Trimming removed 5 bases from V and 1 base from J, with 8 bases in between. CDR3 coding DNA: TGCAGCGTTCCCTGGGGGAACACTGAAGCTTTCTTT. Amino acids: CSVPWGNTEAFF.

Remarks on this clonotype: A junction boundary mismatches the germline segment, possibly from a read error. The chain's CDR3 is CAASDGRTGDRYGYTF. CDR3 DNA sequence: TGTGCCGCCAGTGACGGCCGGACAGGGGATCGGTATGGCTACACCTTC. This sequence joins TRBV24-1 and TRBJ1-2, with 9 bases lining up with TRBD1. This CDR3 spans 16 amino acids. CDR1 and CDR2 from the germline V gene are KGHDR and SFDVKD.

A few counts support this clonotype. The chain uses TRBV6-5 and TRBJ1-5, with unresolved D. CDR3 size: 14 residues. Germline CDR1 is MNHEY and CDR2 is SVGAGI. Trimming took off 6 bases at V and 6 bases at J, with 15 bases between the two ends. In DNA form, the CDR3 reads TGTGCCAGCAGCAACGACGGAGGAGGTCAGCCCCAGCATTTT. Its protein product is CASSNDGGGQPQHF.

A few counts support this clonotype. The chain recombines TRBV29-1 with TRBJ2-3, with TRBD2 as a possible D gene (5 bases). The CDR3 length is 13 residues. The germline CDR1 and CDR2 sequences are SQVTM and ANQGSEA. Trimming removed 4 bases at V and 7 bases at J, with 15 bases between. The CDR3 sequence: CSVGTSQMNTQYF. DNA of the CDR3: TGCAGCGTTGGGACTTCCCAGATGAATACGCAGTATTTT.

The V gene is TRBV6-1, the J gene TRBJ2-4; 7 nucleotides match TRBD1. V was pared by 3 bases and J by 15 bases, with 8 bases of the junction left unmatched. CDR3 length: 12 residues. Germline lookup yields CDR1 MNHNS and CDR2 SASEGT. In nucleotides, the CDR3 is TGTGCCAGCAGTGAGACGACAGGGTTGAGGTACTTC. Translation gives CASSETTGLRYF.

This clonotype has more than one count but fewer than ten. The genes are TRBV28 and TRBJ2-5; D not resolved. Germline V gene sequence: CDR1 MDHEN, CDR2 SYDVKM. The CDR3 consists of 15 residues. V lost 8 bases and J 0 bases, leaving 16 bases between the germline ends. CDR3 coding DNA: TGTGCCAGCGGGTCACCGGGCCAGTACCAAGAGACCCAGTACTTC. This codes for CASGSPGQYQETQYF. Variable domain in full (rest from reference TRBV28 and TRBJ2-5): DVKVTQSSRYLVKRTGEKVFLECVQDMDHENMFWYRQDPGLGLRLIYFSYDVKMKEKGDIPEGYSVSREKKERFSLILESASTNQTSMYLCASGSPGQYQETQYFGPGTRLLVL.

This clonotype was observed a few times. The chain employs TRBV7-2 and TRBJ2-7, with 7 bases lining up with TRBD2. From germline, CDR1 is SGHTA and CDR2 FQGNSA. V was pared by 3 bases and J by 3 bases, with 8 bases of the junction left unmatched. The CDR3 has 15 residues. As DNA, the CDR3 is TGTGCCAGCAGCTTTGGCAGCGGGATGGGCTACGAGCAGTACTTC. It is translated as CASSFGSGMGYEQYF.

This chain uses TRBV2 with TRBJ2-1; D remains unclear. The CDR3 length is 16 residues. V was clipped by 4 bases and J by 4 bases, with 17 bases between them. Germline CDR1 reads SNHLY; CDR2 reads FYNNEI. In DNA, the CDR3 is TGTGCCAGCAGTGTGGACCGTCATCCTCTTTACAATGAGCAGTTCTTC. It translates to CASSVDRHPLYNEQFF.

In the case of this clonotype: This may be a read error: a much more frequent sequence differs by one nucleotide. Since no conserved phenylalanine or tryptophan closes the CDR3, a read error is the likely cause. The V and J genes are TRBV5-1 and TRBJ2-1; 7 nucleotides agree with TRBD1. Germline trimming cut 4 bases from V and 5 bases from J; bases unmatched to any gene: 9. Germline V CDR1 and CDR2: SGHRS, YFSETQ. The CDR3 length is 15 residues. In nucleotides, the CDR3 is TGCGCCAGCAGCAATCCCTGGGGGACAGACAATGAGCAGTTCGTC. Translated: CASSNPWGTDNEQFV.

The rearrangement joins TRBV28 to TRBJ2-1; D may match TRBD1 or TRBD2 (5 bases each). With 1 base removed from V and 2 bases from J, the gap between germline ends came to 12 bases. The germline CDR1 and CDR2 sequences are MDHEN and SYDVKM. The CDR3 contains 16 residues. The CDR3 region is CASSLLGTAAYNEQFF. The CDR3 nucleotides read TGTGCCAGCAGTTTATTAGGGACGGCGGCCTACAATGAGCAGTTCTTC. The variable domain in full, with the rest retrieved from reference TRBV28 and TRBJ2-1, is DVKVTQSSRYLVKRTGEKVFLECVQDMDHENMFWYRQDPGLGLRLIYFSYDVKMKEKGDIPEGYSVSREKKERFSLILESASTNQTSMYLCASSLLGTAAYNEQFFGPGTRLTVL.

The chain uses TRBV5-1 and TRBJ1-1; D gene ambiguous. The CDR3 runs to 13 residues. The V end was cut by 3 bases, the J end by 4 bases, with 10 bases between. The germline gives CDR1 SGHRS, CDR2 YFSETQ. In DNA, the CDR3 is TGCGCCAGCAGCTGGACCGAGAGCACTGAAGCTTTCTTT. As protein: CASSWTESTEAFF.

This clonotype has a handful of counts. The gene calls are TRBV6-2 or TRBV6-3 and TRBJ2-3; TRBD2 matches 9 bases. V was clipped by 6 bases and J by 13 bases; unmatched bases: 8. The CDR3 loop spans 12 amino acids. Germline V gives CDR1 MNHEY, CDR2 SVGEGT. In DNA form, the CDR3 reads TGTGCCAGCAGCCCTAGCGGGACCCGTGAGTATTTT. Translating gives CASSPSGTREYF.

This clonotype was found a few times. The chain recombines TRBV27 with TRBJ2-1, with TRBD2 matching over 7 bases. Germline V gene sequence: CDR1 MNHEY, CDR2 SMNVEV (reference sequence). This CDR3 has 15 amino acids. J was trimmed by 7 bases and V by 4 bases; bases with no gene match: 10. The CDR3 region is CASSSPSGRRNEQFF. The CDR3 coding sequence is TGTGCCAGCAGTTCTCCTAGCGGACGCCGGAATGAGCAGTTCTTC.